These 31 T cell receptor beta chains came from one sample sequenced in a study of persistence of HIV-infected CD4 T cells. The libraries were made with immunoSEQ version 4 in survey mode. TCRdb's copy holds only in-frame clones and misses some; the assay was immunoSEQ multiplex PCR. The sample lists fewer than 35,000 clones; 65% to 75% were seen once. No antigens are known for them. The stimulus was an HIV-1 Gag 15-mer peptide pool, around 1.1 ug/peptide/mL. Sorting selected CD4+ T cells upregulating both CD40 ligand and CD69. Sample: CD4+ T cells sorted from PBMCs after approximately 19-hour stimulation, taken from a patient who received antiretroviral therapy. Every receptor here comes from an adult man with HIV who was CMV-seropositive.

The chain combines TRBV4-1 with TRBJ1-5, with D unclear. CDR1 and CDR2 (germline): MGHRA, YSYEKL. The V and J ends lost 1 base and 2 bases respectively, with 6 bases between them. The CDR3 runs 14 residues. The CDR3 protein is CASSQGRGNQPQHF. CDR3 nucleotide sequence: TGCGCCAGCAGCCAAGGCCGGGGCAATCAGCCCCAGCATTTT.

The gene calls are TRBV9 and TRBJ2-3, with D possibly being TRBD2 (6 bases). Germline V CDR1 and CDR2: SGDLS, YYNGEE. The V end was cut by 3 bases, the J end by 0 bases, with 11 bases between. The CDR3 covers 15 residues. Here the CDR3 DNA reads TGTGCCAGCAGCGGGTCGGGGACTAGCACAGATACGCAGTATTTT. It codes for CASSGSGTSTDTQYF.

The gene calls are TRBV2 and TRBJ1-4; TRBD1 might be the D (6 bases). V was pared by 6 bases and J by 5 bases, with 10 bases between. This CDR3 comprises 13 residues. CDR1 and CDR2 from the germline V gene are SNHLY and FYNNEI. Here the CDR3 reads CASRRTENEKLFF. The CDR3 region has the DNA TGTGCCAGCAGGAGGACAGAAAATGAAAAACTGTTTTTT.

The chain couples TRBV6-5 to TRBJ1-4; 7 bases match TRBD1. The CDR3 is 13 amino acids. In germline, CDR1 is MNHEY, CDR2 SVGAGI. With V trimmed by 6 bases and J by 2 bases, 0 bases remained unmatched. The CDR3 DNA follows: TGTGCCAGCAGACAGGGGACTAATGAAAAACTGTTTTTT. Amino acid sequence: CASRQGTNEKLFF.

This clone has only a few counts. This chain links TRBV27 with TRBJ1-5; 9 bases agree with TRBD1. Trimming cost V 5 bases and J 0 bases; bases outside gene matches: 11. This CDR3 is built from 18 residues. From germline, CDR1 is MNHEY and CDR2 SMNVEV (reference sequence). The CDR3, as DNA: TGTGCCAGCAGTGCCCGGGACAGGGTAGGGTATAGCAATCAGCCCCAGCATTTT. This codes for CASSARDRVGYSNQPQHF.

The chain carries TRBV5-1 and TRBJ2-7, with 11 bases that match TRBD2. This CDR3 has 20 residues. Germline assignment: CDR1 SGHRS and CDR2 YFSETQ. V dropped 0 bases and J dropped 7; count of bases not matched to a gene: 21. The CDR3 region has the DNA TGCGCCAGCAGCTTGGGGCTAGCGGGGGGTGGACGGGTCCTCCCTAAAGAGCAGTACTTC. Translated: CASSLGLAGGGRVLPKEQYF. Full variable domain (remainder filled in from reference TRBV5-1 and TRBJ2-7): KAGVTQTPRYLIKTRGQQVTLSCSPISGHRSVSWYQQTPGQGLQFLFEYFSETQRNKGNFPGRFSGRQFSNSRSEMNVSTLELGDSALYLCASSLGLAGGGRVLPKEQYFGPGTRLTVT.

The chain has TRBV6-1 and TRBJ2-7; D unclear. Germline V gene lookup returns CDR1 MNHNS and CDR2 SASEGT. V dropped 3 bases and J dropped 3 bases, with 6 bases sitting between them. The CDR3 runs to 12 residues. CDR3: CASSDRFYEQYF. The DNA of the CDR3 is TGTGCCAGCAGTGACAGGTTCTACGAGCAGTACTTC.

On this clone itself: This specimen includes other DNA sequences encoding the same CDR3. The V gene is TRBV5-4, the J gene TRBJ2-7, with 7 bases lining up with TRBD2. Germline assignment: CDR1 SGHNT and CDR2 YYREEE (reference sequence). The CDR3 extends over 16 amino acids. The junction had 6 bases not matched to a gene; V was cut back by 0 bases and J by 0 bases. CDR3 in DNA: TGTGCCAGCAGCTTGGCCTCCGGGGGGAGCTCCTACGAGCAGTACTTC. Translation: CASSLASGGSSYEQYF.

V is TRBV6-6 and J is TRBJ1-5, with 9 nucleotides matching TRBD1. This CDR3 is built from 13 residues. Germline CDR1 and CDR2: MNHNY and SVGAGI (reference sequence). V shed 6 bases, J shed 6 bases, and the junction held 3 bases outside the gene matches. CDR3 in amino acids: CASSTGGSQPQHF. CDR3 DNA: TGTGCCAGCAGCACAGGGGGCAGTCAGCCCCAGCATTTT.

This clone appeared a single time. This chain uses TRBV5-1 with TRBJ1-2; the D is unclear. The V gene lost 0 bases and the J gene lost 2 bases, with 14 bases spanning the gap. The CDR3 extends over 16 amino acids. Germline V gene sequence: CDR1 SGHRS, CDR2 YFSETQ. This chain's CDR3 is CASSLDDRTANYGYTF. Here the CDR3 DNA reads TGCGCCAGCAGCTTGGATGACCGTACTGCGAACTATGGCTACACCTTC.

The gene calls are TRBV14 and TRBJ2-6; D unclear. In germline, CDR1 is SGHDN, CDR2 FVKESK. The CDR3 is 18 amino acids. The ends were cut back, 3 bases at V and 4 bases at J, with 19 bases in the middle. Written as DNA, the CDR3 is TGTGCCAGCAGCCAGGGCAGCTCTTTCCTCCGCGGGGCCAACGTCCTGACTTTC. Amino acid sequence: CASSQGSSFLRGANVLTF. Drawing the rest from reference TRBV14 and TRBJ2-6, the complete variable domain is EAGVTQFPSHSVIEKGQTVTLRCDPISGHDNLYWYRRVMGKEIKFLLHFVKESKQDESGMPNNRFLAERTGGTYSTLKVQPAELEDSGVYFCASSQGSSFLRGANVLTFGAGSRLTVL.

The V and J genes are TRBV5-1 and TRBJ1-4; D is perhaps TRBD1 (5 bases). The V end was cut by 1 base, the J end by 8 bases, with 27 bases between. The CDR3 is 19 residues long. Germline loops: CDR1 SGHRS, CDR2 YFSETQ. CDR3 sequence: CASSLTFQGRGHKREKLFF. CDR3 nucleotides: TGCGCCAGCAGCTTGACGTTTCAGGGAAGGGGCCATAAGAGGGAAAAACTGTTTTTT.

V usage is TRBV3-1 (or the pseudogene TRBV3-2) and J usage is TRBJ2-7; TRBD1 might be the D (6 bases). Trimming removed 8 bases at V and 6 bases at J, with 11 bases between. The CDR3 has 11 residues. In germline, CDR1 is LGHDT, CDR2 YNNKEL (reference sequence). Here the CDR3 DNA reads TGTGCCAGCGCACAGGGTGCCGAGCAGTACTTC. It translates to CASAQGAEQYF.

V and J are TRBV28 and TRBJ1-6; D not certain. The length of the CDR3 is 16 residues. The germline V and J ends were trimmed by 6 bases and 0 bases, with 12 bases remaining between them. CDR1 and CDR2 from the germline V gene are MDHEN and SYDVKM. The CDR3 sequence is CASSRGGSSYNSPLHF. CDR3 nucleotide sequence: TGTGCCAGCAGCCGAGGAGGTAGCTCCTATAATTCACCCCTCCACTTT.

J is TRBJ2-3 and V is TRBV10-2; D not certain. With 1 base removed from V and 9 bases from J, the gap between germline ends came to 11 bases. Germline CDR1 is WSHSY and CDR2 is SAAADI. The CDR3 length is 13 residues. CDR3 in DNA: TGCGCCAGCAGTGAGTTAAGTGTCGGGACGCAGTATTTT. This sequence encodes CASSELSVGTQYF.

The chain recombines TRBV10-1 with TRBJ2-1; a weak D match, TRBD2 (6 bases). CDR3 length: 15 residues. V lost 2 bases, J lost 4 bases, and 12 bases lay in between. Germline V gives CDR1 WNHNN, CDR2 SYGVQD (reference sequence). The CDR3 DNA is TGCGCCAGCAGTGAGGGAATAGCGGAATACAATGAGCAGTTCTTC. Translating it yields CASSEGIAEYNEQFF.

As for this clone: The sample has other DNA sequences that encode this CDR3 too. This chain connects TRBV15 to TRBJ1-4; a possible D gene is TRBD1 (6 bases). V lost 0 bases to trimming and J lost 8 bases, with 10 bases between them. The CDR3 runs to 14 residues. Germline V gene sequence: CDR1 LNHNV, CDR2 YYDKDF (reference sequence). CDR3 amino acids: CATSRDRGAEKLFF. In DNA form, the CDR3 reads TGTGCCACCAGCAGAGATCGGGGGGCGGAAAAACTGTTTTTT.

This clone was counted only a few times. The J gene is TRBJ2-2, the V gene TRBV2; 7 nucleotides agree with TRBD1. This CDR3 is built from 14 residues. CDR1 is SNHLY and CDR2 is FYNNEI in the germline V gene. V shed 7 bases and J 2 bases; nucleotides not matched to a gene: 4. The CDR3 region is CASTGQKNTGELFF. CDR3 DNA sequence: TGTGCCAGCACGGGACAGAAAAACACCGGGGAGCTGTTTTTT.

The genes are TRBV2 and TRBJ2-7; no definite D call. The germline V and J ends were trimmed by 9 bases and 2 bases, with 14 bases remaining between them. CDR3 length equals 13 residues. Germline CDR1 is SNHLY and CDR2 is FYNNEI. The CDR3 bases are TGTGCCAGTTCCATGGAAATTGCCTACGAGCAGTACTTC. Translation gives CASSMEIAYEQYF.

This clone was seen only a few times. The V call is TRBV6-5, the J call TRBJ1-5, with D hard to call. V shed 0 bases and J shed 4 bases, with 7 bases lying between them. CDR1 is MNHEY, CDR2 SVGAGI, per germline. CDR3 length: 14 amino acids. CDR3 in DNA: TGTGCCAGCAGTTACTCTCGAGGTAATCAGCCCCAGCATTTT. Translation: CASSYSRGNQPQHF.

This chain uses TRBV19 with TRBJ2-1, with D perhaps TRBD1 (6 bases). The CDR3 contains 12 residues. Germline CDR1 LNHDA, CDR2 SQIVND (reference sequence). Trimming cost V 5 bases and J 8 bases, with 10 bases left between them. The CDR3 DNA reads TGTGCCAGTAGTGTCCAGGGGTATGAGCAGTTCTTC. It encodes CASSVQGYEQFF.

V is TRBV6-5 and J is TRBJ2-1; perhaps TRBD1 as D (5 bases). With 6 bases removed from V and 1 base from J, the gap between germline ends came to 13 bases. Germline V gene sequence: CDR1 MNHEY, CDR2 SVGAGI. The CDR3 totals 15 residues. The CDR3: CASRTTVSSYNEQFF. The CDR3, as DNA: TGTGCCAGCAGAACGACAGTATCTTCCTACAATGAGCAGTTCTTC.

The chain employs TRBV20-1 and TRBJ2-3, with no clear D. Trimming took 3 bases from V and 4 from J, leaving 8 bases between them. The CDR3 totals 12 residues. Per the germline V gene, CDR1 is DFQATT and CDR2 is SNEGSKA (reference sequence). DNA of the CDR3: TGCAGTGCTAGTGCGGACCCAGATACGCAGTATTTT. This translates into CSASADPDTQYF.

This clone was picked up one time. The chain joins TRBV5-1 to TRBJ2-1; maybe TRBD2 (5 bases). This CDR3 comprises 15 residues. The germline gives CDR1 SGHRS, CDR2 YFSETQ. Trimming took 0 bases from V and 8 from J, leaving 15 bases between them. The CDR3, as DNA: TGCGCCAGCAGCTTGGGCTTTTTGGGGAGCGATGAGCAGTTCTTC. Encoded protein: CASSLGFLGSDEQFF.

This clone was seen more than once but under ten times. The rearrangement links TRBV19 to TRBJ1-4; 7 nucleotides align to TRBD1. This CDR3 is built from 14 residues. The J segment lost 6 bases and the V segment lost 10 bases, leaving 11 bases of the junction unmatched. The germline gives CDR1 LNHDA, CDR2 SQIVND (reference sequence). This CDR3 reads CATKERGRDEKLFF. The DNA for the CDR3 is TGTGCCACCAAAGAAAGGGGGCGCGATGAAAAACTGTTTTTT.

The rearrangement uses TRBV2 and TRBJ2-3; no definite D call. The V gene lost 1 base and the J gene lost 0 bases, with 8 bases spanning the gap. CDR3 size: 15 residues. CDR1 and CDR2 (germline): SNHLY, FYNNEI. CDR3 in amino acids: CASSEGWSSTDTQYF. CDR3 nucleotides: TGTGCCAGCAGTGAAGGTTGGAGCAGCACAGATACGCAGTATTTT.

The chain recombines TRBV9 with TRBJ2-6, with a tentative D call TRBD1 (5 bases). The CDR3 is 15 amino acids. Trimming removed 3 bases at V and 4 bases at J, with 11 bases between. The germline CDR1 and CDR2 sequences are SGDLS and YYNGEE. The CDR3 DNA reads as TGTGCCAGCAGCGCCCAGGGATCCGGGGCCAACGTCCTGACTTTC. This codes for CASSAQGSGANVLTF.

This clone turned up a few times. V usage is TRBV6-1 and J usage is TRBJ2-6; maybe TRBD1 (5 bases). CDR3 size: 17 residues. Trimming shortened V by 6 bases and J by 1 base, and 16 bases separated the two germline ends. Germline CDR1 reads MNHNS; CDR2 reads SASEGT. The CDR3 DNA reads as TGTGCCAGCAGGGAAAGGGGATCCACATCTGGGGCCAACGTCCTGACTTTC. Translation gives CASRERGSTSGANVLTF.

This clone was seen once. The chain recombines TRBV19 with TRBJ1-2, with D maybe TRBD1 (6 bases). CDR1 is LNHDA, CDR2 SQIVND, per germline (reference sequence). The CDR3 loop spans 15 amino acids. V lost 0 bases and J lost 9, with 17 bases in between. DNA of the CDR3: TGTGCCAGTAGTATAGATACAGGGATGATCAATCGCTACACCTTC. This sequence encodes CASSIDTGMINRYTF.

This chain joins TRBV6-1 and TRBJ1-3, with a possible D match to TRBD1 (5 bases). Trimming removed 3 bases from V and 0 bases from J, with 6 bases in between. This CDR3 comprises 14 residues. Germline CDR1 reads MNHNS; CDR2 reads SASEGT. The CDR3 nucleotides read TGTGCCAGCAGTGACAGGGTCTCTGGAAACACCATATATTTT. Encoded protein: CASSDRVSGNTIYF.

The V and J genes are TRBV9 and TRBJ2-3; 8 bases fit TRBD1. From germline, CDR1 is SGDLS and CDR2 YYNGEE. The CDR3 loop spans 17 amino acids. With V trimmed by 0 bases and J by 5 bases, 11 bases remained unmatched. This CDR3 is CASSVGRRGQAQDTQYF. The CDR3 DNA reads TGTGCCAGCAGCGTAGGAAGAAGGGGACAGGCTCAAGATACGCAGTATTTT.